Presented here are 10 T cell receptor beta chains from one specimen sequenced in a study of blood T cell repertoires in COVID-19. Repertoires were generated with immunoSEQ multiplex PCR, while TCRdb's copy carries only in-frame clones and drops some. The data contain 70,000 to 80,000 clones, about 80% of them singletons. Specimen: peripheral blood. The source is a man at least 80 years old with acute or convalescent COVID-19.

The CDR3 sequence: CASSVYDKNGYTF. Written as DNA, the CDR3 is TGTGCCAGCAGCGTATACGACAAGAATGGCTACACCTTC. This sequence joins TRBV9 and TRBJ1-2; D is unclear. Trimming removed 1 base at V and 6 bases at J, with 10 bases between. Germline V lookup: CDR1 SGDLS, CDR2 YYNGEE. The CDR3 has 13 residues. The whole variable domain, filled in from reference TRBV9 and TRBJ1-2, reads DSGVTQTPKHLITATGQRVTLRCSPRSGDLSVYWYQQSLDQGLQFLIQYYNGEERAKGNILERFSAQQFPDLHSELNLSSLELGDSALYFCASSVYDKNGYTFGSGTRLTVV.

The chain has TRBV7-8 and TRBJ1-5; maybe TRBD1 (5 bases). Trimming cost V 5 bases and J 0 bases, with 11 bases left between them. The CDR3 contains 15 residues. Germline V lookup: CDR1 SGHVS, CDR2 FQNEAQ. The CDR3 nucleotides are TGTGCCAGCAGCCTAGGGGAGTATAGCAATCAGCCCCAGCATTTT. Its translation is CASSLGEYSNQPQHF.

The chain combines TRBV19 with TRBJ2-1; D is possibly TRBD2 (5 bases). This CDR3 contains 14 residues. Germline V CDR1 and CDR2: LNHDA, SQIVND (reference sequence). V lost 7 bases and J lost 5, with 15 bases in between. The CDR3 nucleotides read TGTGCCAGTAATACCGGGGTAGGCAACAATGAGCAGTTCTTC. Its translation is CASNTGVGNNEQFF.

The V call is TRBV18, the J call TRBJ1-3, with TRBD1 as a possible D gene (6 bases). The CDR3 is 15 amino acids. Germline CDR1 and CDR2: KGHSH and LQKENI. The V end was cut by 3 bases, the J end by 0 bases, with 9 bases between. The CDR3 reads CASSPRGFSGNTIYF. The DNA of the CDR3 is TGTGCCAGCTCACCTAGGGGGTTCTCTGGAAACACCATATATTTT.

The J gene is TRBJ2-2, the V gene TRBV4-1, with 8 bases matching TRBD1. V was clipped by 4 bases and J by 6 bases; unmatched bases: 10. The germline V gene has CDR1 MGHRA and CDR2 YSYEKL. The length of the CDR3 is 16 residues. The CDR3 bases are TGCGCCAGCAGCCCCCCGACAGGGGCCTTATCCGGGGAGCTGTTTTTT. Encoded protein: CASSPPTGALSGELFF.

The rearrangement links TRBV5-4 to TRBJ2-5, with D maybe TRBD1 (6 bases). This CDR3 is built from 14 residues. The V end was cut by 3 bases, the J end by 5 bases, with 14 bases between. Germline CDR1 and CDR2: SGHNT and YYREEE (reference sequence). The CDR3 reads CASSYRDTAETQYF. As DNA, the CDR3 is TGTGCCAGCAGCTACAGGGACACTGCTGAGACCCAGTACTTC. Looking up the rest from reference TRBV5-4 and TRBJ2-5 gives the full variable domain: ETGVTQSPTHLIKTRGQQVTLRCSSQSGHNTVSWYQQALGQGPQFIFQYYREEENGRGNFPPRFSGLQFPNYSSELNVNALELDDSALYLCASSYRDTAETQYFGPGTRLLVL.

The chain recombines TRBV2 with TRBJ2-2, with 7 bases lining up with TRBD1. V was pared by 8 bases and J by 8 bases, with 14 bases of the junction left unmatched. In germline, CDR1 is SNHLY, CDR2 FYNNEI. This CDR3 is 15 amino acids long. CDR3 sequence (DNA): TGTGCCAGCGGAAATCGACAGGGTTTTATAGGGGAGCTGTTTTTT. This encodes CASGNRQGFIGELFF. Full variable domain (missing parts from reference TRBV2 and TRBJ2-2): EPEVTQTPSHQVTQMGQEVILRCVPISNHLYFYWYRQILGQKVEFLVSFYNNEISEKSEIFDDQFSVERPDGSNFTLKIRSTKLEDSAMYFCASGNRQGFIGELFFGEGSRLTVL.

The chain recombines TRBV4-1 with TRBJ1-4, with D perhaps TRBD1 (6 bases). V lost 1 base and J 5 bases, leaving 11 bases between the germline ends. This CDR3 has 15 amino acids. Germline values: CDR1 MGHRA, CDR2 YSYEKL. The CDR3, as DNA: TGCGCCAGCAGCCAAGCCGGGACACCGAATGAAAAACTGTTTTTT. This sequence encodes CASSQAGTPNEKLFF.

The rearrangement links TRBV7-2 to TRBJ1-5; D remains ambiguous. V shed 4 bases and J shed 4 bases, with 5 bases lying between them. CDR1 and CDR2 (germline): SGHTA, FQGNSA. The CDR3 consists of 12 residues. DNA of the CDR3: TGTGCCAGCAGCTCTTATAATCAGCCCCAGCATTTT. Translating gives CASSSYNQPQHF.

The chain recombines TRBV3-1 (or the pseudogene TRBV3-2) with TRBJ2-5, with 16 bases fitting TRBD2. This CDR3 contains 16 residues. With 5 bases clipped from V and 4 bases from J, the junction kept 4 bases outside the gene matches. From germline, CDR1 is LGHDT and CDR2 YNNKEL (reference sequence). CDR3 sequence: CASSMGLAGGRETQYF. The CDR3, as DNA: TGTGCCAGCAGCATGGGACTAGCGGGGGGGAGAGAGACCCAGTACTTC.